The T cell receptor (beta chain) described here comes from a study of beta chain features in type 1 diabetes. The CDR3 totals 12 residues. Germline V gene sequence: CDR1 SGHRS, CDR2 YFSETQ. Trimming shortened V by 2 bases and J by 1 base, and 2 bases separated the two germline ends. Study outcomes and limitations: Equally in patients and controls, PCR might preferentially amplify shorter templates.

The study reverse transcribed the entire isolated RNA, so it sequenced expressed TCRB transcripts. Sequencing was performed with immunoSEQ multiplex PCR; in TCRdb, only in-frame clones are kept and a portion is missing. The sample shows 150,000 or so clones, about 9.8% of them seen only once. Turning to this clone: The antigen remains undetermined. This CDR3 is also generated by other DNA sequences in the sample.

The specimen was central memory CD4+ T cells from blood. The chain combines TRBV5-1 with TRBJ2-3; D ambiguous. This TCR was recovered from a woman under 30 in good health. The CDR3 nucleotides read TGCGCCAGCAGCTTCGGCACAGATACGCAGTATTTT. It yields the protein CASSFGTDTQYF.